What follows describes a single TCR beta chain. Germline V lookup: CDR1 LGHNA, CDR2 YSLEER. This CDR3 comprises 15 residues. The ends lost 4 bases at V and 2 bases at J; junction bases unmatched: 2. The sample belongs to a study of blood T cell repertoires in COVID-19. Some clones are missing from TCRdb's copy, which holds only in-frame ones; the method was immunoSEQ multiplex PCR. The profile shows fewer than 500,000 clones, 88% of them singletons. Cohort allocation depended upon clinical history that participants reported. This clonotype was sampled from a woman in her twenties or thirties with acute COVID-19. V is TRBV4-3 and J is TRBJ1-5; 10 bases align to TRBD1. Sequenced sample: PBMCs or T cells enriched from blood (not recorded which). The CDR3 DNA is TGCGCCAGCAGCCCCGGGACAGGGGGCAATCAGCCCCAGCATTTT. Its protein product is CASSPGTGGNQPQHF.